One sample yielded the 20 T cell receptor beta chains listed below, sequenced in a study of blood T cell repertoires in COVID-19. Sequencing used immunoSEQ multiplex PCR; TCRdb keeps in-frame clones, though not all of them. This table has fewer than 80,000 clones, roughly 80% appearing once. The specimen sequenced was peripheral blood. The receptors were gathered from a woman older than 75 with acute or convalescent COVID-19.

The genes are TRBV9 and TRBJ2-5, with TRBD2 as a possible D gene (6 bases). Trimming stripped 3 bases from V and 1 base from J, with 10 bases between. Germline V CDR1 and CDR2: SGDLS, YYNGEE. This CDR3 region has 14 residues. Written as DNA, the CDR3 is TGTGCCAGCAGCGCCGGGGAGGCCCAAGAGACCCAGTACTTC. It translates to CASSAGEAQETQYF.

This chain joins TRBV5-1 and TRBJ2-5; TRBD1 is a possible D gene (5 bases). The germline CDR1 and CDR2 sequences are SGHRS and YFSETQ. The CDR3 contains 15 residues. Trimming took 4 bases from V and 4 from J, leaving 17 bases between them. CDR3 bases: TGCGCCAGCAGCCTTATCGAAGGGGTACCAGAGACCCAGTACTTC. Translation gives CASSLIEGVPETQYF. The complete variable domain, with remaining parts taken from reference TRBV5-1 and TRBJ2-5, reads KAGVTQTPRYLIKTRGQQVTLSCSPISGHRSVSWYQQTPGQGLQFLFEYFSETQRNKGNFPGRFSGRQFSNSRSEMNVSTLELGDSALYLCASSLIEGVPETQYFGPGTRLLVL.

The genes are TRBV4-1 and TRBJ2-5, with 12 bases matching TRBD1. This CDR3 region has 16 residues. Germline-derived CDR1 and CDR2 are MGHRA and YSYEKL. J was trimmed by 5 bases and V by 3 bases; bases with no gene match: 7. CDR3 region: CASSHGDRGLGETQYF. CDR3 in DNA: TGCGCCAGCAGCCATGGGGACAGGGGGCTTGGGGAGACCCAGTACTTC.

V usage is TRBV24-1 and J usage is TRBJ2-7; D is uncertain. Germline assignment: CDR1 KGHDR and CDR2 SFDVKD. The CDR3 totals 15 residues. V lost 4 bases, J lost 6 bases, and 18 bases lay in between. In nucleotides, the CDR3 is TGTGCCACCAGTGAGGTAGGTCAAAAGCGCGTCGAGCAGTACTTC. Translated: CATSEVGQKRVEQYF.

V gene TRBV4-2 combines with J gene TRBJ1-6; D is possibly TRBD1 (6 bases). The CDR3 has 18 amino acids. V gave up 0 bases and J gave up 0 bases, with 12 bases separating them. CDR1 LGHNA and CDR2 YNFKEQ come from the germline V gene. CDR3 DNA: TGTGCCAGCAGCCAAGAAATTCAGGGGCGCTCCTATAATTCACCCCTCCACTTT. Protein sequence: CASSQEIQGRSYNSPLHF.

The rearrangement links TRBV29-1 to TRBJ1-1; 7 bases agree with TRBD1. The CDR3 contains 12 residues. Germline V gene sequence: CDR1 SQVTM, CDR2 ANQGSEA. V shed 6 bases and J 5 bases; nucleotides not matched to a gene: 6. The CDR3 DNA sequence: TGCAGCGTCCAACAGGGGAGGACTGAAGCTTTCTTT. Protein: CSVQQGRTEAFF.

This rearrangement joins TRBV19 to TRBJ1-2, with 9 bases fitting TRBD1. The CDR3 sequence is 19 residues long. Looked up from germline, CDR1 is LNHDA and CDR2 is SQIVND (reference sequence). The junction had 16 bases not matched to a gene; V was cut back by 0 bases and J by 5 bases. The CDR3 loop is CASSIDRVRRDRAGYGYTF. The CDR3 bases are TGTGCCAGTAGTATAGATCGGGTTCGGCGGGACAGGGCAGGGTATGGCTACACCTTC.

This sequence joins TRBV7-9 and TRBJ1-2; 9 nucleotides agree with TRBD1. J lost 1 base, V lost 5 bases, and 14 bases had no gene match. The germline V gene encodes CDR1 SEHNR and CDR2 FQNEAQ (reference sequence). This CDR3 is built from 18 residues. CDR3 sequence: CASSGPGTGTILNYGYTF. CDR3 bases: TGTGCCAGCAGCGGACCCGGGACAGGGACCATACTTAACTATGGCTACACCTTC.

The chain uses TRBV11-2 and TRBJ2-6, with unresolved D. Between the trimmed V and J ends, which lost 5 bases and 3 bases, there was a span of 11 bases. Germline V gene data show CDR1 as SGHAT and CDR2 as FQNNGV. The CDR3 has 15 residues. Here the CDR3 reads CASSPTRVGANVLTF. The DNA of the CDR3 is TGTGCCAGCAGCCCAACTCGGGTTGGGGCCAACGTCCTGACTTTC.

The gene calls are TRBV5-1 and TRBJ1-3; the D is unclear. V lost 4 bases to trimming and J lost 0 bases, with 14 bases between them. The length of the CDR3 is 16 residues. The germline CDR1 and CDR2 sequences are SGHRS and YFSETQ. The CDR3 loop reads CASSPAGSYSGNTIYF. For the CDR3, the DNA is TGCGCCAGCAGCCCGGCCGGGTCATACTCTGGAAACACCATATATTTT.

This chain joins TRBV19 and TRBJ2-3, with D perhaps matching TRBD2 (6 bases). Germline values: CDR1 LNHDA, CDR2 SQIVND (reference sequence). The CDR3 is 16 residues long. With 6 bases removed from V and 0 bases from J, the gap between germline ends came to 16 bases. The CDR3 spells CASSPGGDQSTDTQYF. In DNA, the CDR3 is TGTGCCAGTAGCCCCGGGGGTGACCAAAGCACAGATACGCAGTATTTT.

The chain recombines TRBV11-2 with TRBJ1-3; D ambiguous. The CDR3 totals 15 residues. Looked up from germline, CDR1 is SGHAT and CDR2 is FQNNGV. V gave up 2 bases and J gave up 0 bases, with 8 bases separating them. The CDR3 bases are TGTGCCAGCAGCTTAACGGTTTACTCTGGAAACACCATATATTTT. Residues: CASSLTVYSGNTIYF.

Worth noting for this clone: This may be a read error, as it is one base from a much larger clone. This chain links TRBV7-9 with TRBJ1-5; D is undetermined. The CDR3 is made up of 12 amino acids. V gave up 1 base and J gave up 5 bases, with 3 bases separating them. Germline V lookup: CDR1 SEHNR, CDR2 FQNEAQ (reference sequence). The CDR3 protein is CASSLVDQPQHF. The CDR3, as DNA: TGTGCCAGCAGCTTAGTAGATCAGCCCCAGCATTTT.

This chain joins TRBV11-2 and TRBJ2-7, with 9 bases that match TRBD2. Germline V gene lookup returns CDR1 SGHAT and CDR2 FQNNGV. V trimming: 5 bases; J trimming: 0 bases; junction bases outside the gene matches: 5. The CDR3 runs to 15 residues. CDR3: CASSLSGGRSYEQYF. The CDR3 DNA follows: TGTGCCAGCAGCCTTAGCGGGGGTCGCTCCTACGAGCAGTACTTC.

The chain employs TRBV27 and TRBJ1-2; D might be TRBD1 (6 bases). The CDR3 runs 14 residues. The V end lost 3 bases, the J end lost 3 bases, and 11 bases lay between the germline ends. Looked up from germline, CDR1 is MNHEY and CDR2 is SMNVEV (reference sequence). DNA of the CDR3: TGTGCCAGCAGTTTCTCTTGGACAGACTATGGCTACACCTTC. This gives the protein CASSFSWTDYGYTF.

This clone was picked up many times. The chain is built from TRBV30 and TRBJ2-7; maybe TRBD1 (6 bases). Trimming shortened V by 5 bases and J by 4 bases, and 12 bases separated the two germline ends. This CDR3 contains 12 residues. Germline V CDR1 and CDR2: GTSNPN, SVGIG (reference sequence). CDR3 DNA sequence: TGTGCCTGGTCGGCAGGGGCGTACGAGCAGTACTTC. Translating it yields CAWSAGAYEQYF.

J is TRBJ1-6 and V is TRBV5-6; D is ambiguous. There are 17 residues in the CDR3. The V end lost 4 bases, the J end lost 3 bases, and 17 bases lay between the germline ends. The germline gives CDR1 SGHDT, CDR2 YYEEEE. CDR3 nucleotides: TGTGCCAGCAGCAAAGCGGCCCTAGGGATCTATAATTCACCCCTCCACTTT. Translating gives CASSKAALGIYNSPLHF.

The rearrangement uses TRBV18 and TRBJ2-1; the match to TRBD1 covers 7 bases. Germline assignment: CDR1 KGHSH and CDR2 LQKENI. The CDR3 runs 15 residues. Unmatched junction bases numbered 9, after V lost 5 bases and J lost 5 bases. As DNA, the CDR3 is TGTGCCAGCTCATCTCGAAAGGGGGCGGACAATGAGCAGTTCTTC. This sequence encodes CASSSRKGADNEQFF.

The chain couples TRBV6-5 to TRBJ2-4, with 9 bases lining up with TRBD1. V shed 6 bases and J 7 bases; nucleotides not matched to a gene: 4. The CDR3 spans 13 residues. Looked up from germline, CDR1 is MNHEY and CDR2 is SVGAGI. The CDR3 nucleotides are TGTGCCAGCAGCGGGACAGGGAATAACATTCAGTACTTC. Translation gives CASSGTGNNIQYF.

The rearrangement joins TRBV19 to TRBJ2-7; D is unclear. This CDR3 comprises 14 residues. The germline V gene has CDR1 LNHDA and CDR2 SQIVND (reference sequence). Trimming shortened V by 2 bases and J by 0 bases, and 8 bases separated the two germline ends. In DNA, the CDR3 is TGTGCCAGTAGTATAATACACAGCTCCTACGAGCAGTACTTC. Translation: CASSIIHSSYEQYF.